Many counts were recorded for the clone carrying this TCR beta chain. Its antigen is as yet unknown. Germline-derived CDR1 and CDR2 are SGHDT and YYEEEE. The CDR3 totals 16 residues. The V end was cut by 2 bases, the J end by 7 bases, with 16 bases between. These data come from a study of CD8+CD57+ T cells in acquired aplastic anemia. Study at large: DNA from sorted CD4+ and CD8+ cells averaged 3.2 ug. Study results and caveats: CD8+ Simpson's diversity in patients was not significantly different from that in controls. Common to patients and controls were twenty-nine CD8+ CDR3 sequences.

The authors sequenced patients whose flow cytometry had shown CD8+CD57+ cell expansion. The patients all had a severe acquired aplastic anemia diagnosis. The study profiled TCR beta VDJ and CDR3 using genomic DNA as template. TCRdb reprocessed the reads with MiXCR, giving one entry per CDR3 protein. The sample carries approximately 59,000 distinct CDR3 sequences, approximately 50% recorded once. The sample taken for sequencing was sorted CD4+, CD8+, or CD8+CD57+ T cells (not recorded which) from PBMCs. V is TRBV5-6 and J is TRBJ1-6, with D possibly being TRBD1 (5 bases). This clonotype originated in a human donor with aplastic anemia. The CDR3: CASSLRSGGRNSPLHF. The CDR3 coding sequence is TGTGCCAGCAGCTTAAGATCGGGGGGAAGAAATTCACCCCTCCACTTT.